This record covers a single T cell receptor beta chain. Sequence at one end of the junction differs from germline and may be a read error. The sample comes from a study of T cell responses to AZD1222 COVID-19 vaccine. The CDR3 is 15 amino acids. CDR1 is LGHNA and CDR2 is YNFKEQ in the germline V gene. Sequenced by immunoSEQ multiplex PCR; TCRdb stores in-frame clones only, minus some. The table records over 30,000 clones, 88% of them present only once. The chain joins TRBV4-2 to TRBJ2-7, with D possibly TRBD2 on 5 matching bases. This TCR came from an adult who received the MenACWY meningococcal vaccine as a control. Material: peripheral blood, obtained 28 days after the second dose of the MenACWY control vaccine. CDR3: CASSQDKSGGVASIF. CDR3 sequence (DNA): TGTGCCAGCAGCCAAGATAAGAGCGGTGGGGTCGCCTCAATTTTC.